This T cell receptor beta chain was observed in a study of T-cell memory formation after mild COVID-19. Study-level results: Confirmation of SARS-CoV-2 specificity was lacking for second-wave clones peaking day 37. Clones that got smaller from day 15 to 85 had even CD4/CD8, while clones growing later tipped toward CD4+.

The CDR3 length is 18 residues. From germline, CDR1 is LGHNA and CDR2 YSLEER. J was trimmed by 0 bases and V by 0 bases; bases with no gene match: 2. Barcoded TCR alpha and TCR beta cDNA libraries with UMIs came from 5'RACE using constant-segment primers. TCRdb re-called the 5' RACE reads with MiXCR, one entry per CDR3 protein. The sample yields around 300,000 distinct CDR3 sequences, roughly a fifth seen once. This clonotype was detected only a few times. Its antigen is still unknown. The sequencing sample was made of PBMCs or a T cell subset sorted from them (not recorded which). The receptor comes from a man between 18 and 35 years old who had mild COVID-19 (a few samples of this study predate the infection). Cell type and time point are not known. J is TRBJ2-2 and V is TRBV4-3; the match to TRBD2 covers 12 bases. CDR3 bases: TGCGCCAGCAGCCAAGAACTAGCGGGGGGACCGAACACCGGGGAGCTGTTTTTT. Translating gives CASSQELAGGPNTGELFF.